This paragraph reports one T cell receptor (beta chain). Its antigen is currently unknown. These data come from a study of shared clonotypes between healthy human individuals. Findings of the study overall: Around 5% of naive CD4 clonotypes were common to four donors.

Assay: immunoSEQ multiplex PCR; the TCRdb copy retains only in-frame clones and omits some. The data show roughly 650,000 clones, with about 96% seen just once and roughly 0.05% held by the top ten. The CDR3 is made up of 18 amino acids. Germline V CDR1 and CDR2: GTSNPN, SVGIG (reference sequence). Trimming shortened V by 3 bases and J by 5 bases, and 28 bases separated the two germline ends. The sequenced sample was naive CD4+ T cells sorted from blood. Specified subset: CD45RA+ positively selected. The clonotype was recovered from a woman under 40 in good health. The chain recombines TRBV30 with TRBJ2-5; perhaps TRBD2 as D (6 bases). The CDR3 DNA follows: TGTGCCTGGAGAATATTCTCGACCGGGGGAGAGGGTCAGGAGACCCAGTACTTC. As protein: CAWRIFSTGGEGQETQYF.